This passage covers 6 T cell receptor beta chains from one sample sequenced in a study of blood T cell repertoires in COVID-19. Generated by immunoSEQ multiplex PCR, the TCRdb table keeps only in-frame clones and is missing some. The sample gives around 270,000 clones, roughly 80% of which show up once; roughly 14% is in the top ten. Sequencing was carried out using peripheral blood. These receptors came from a person aged 70 to 85 with COVID-19, enrolled during active disease.

CDR3 amino acids: CASSPPGIIQYF. CDR3 nucleotides: TGTGCCAGCAGCCCACCAGGGATAATTCAGTACTTC. This rearrangement joins TRBV11-2 to TRBJ2-4, with TRBD1 as a possible D gene (5 bases). CDR3 length equals 12 residues. Germline CDR1 and CDR2: SGHAT and FQNNGV. Trimming cost V 5 bases and J 10 bases, with 12 bases left between them.

The chain employs TRBV6-2 or TRBV6-3 and TRBJ2-1; 10 bases are a match to TRBD1. The V gene end was trimmed by 2 bases and the J gene end by 8 bases; junction bases not matched to a gene: 12. The CDR3 totals 17 residues. Germline CDR1 reads MNHEY; CDR2 reads SVGEGT. The CDR3 DNA reads as TGTGCCAGCAGTTACCGGGCACCGGGACAGGGGCGGGATGAGCAGTTCTTC. Protein sequence: CASSYRAPGQGRDEQFF.

The V and J genes are TRBV7-2 and TRBJ2-1; 10 bases line up with TRBD2. The V gene end was trimmed by 1 base and the J gene end by 6 bases; junction bases not matched to a gene: 3. Germline CDR1 reads SGHTA; CDR2 reads FQGNSA. The CDR3 totals 15 residues. CDR3 DNA: TGTGCCAGCAGCTTAGTTAGGACTAGCGGCAATGAGCAGTTCTTC. Encoded protein: CASSLVRTSGNEQFF.

The chain is built from TRBV12-2 and TRBJ2-4; the D call TRBD2 from the table was never checked on the DNA. TRBV12-2 is given as a pseudogene. The CDR3 is made up of 17 amino acids. As DNA, the CDR3 is TGTGCAAGTCGCTTAGGGGTTAACAAGCCGGGGGAAAACATTCAGTACTTC. Its translation is CASRLGVNKPGENIQYF.

The rearrangement joins TRBV6-5 to TRBJ1-1, with D unclear. In germline, CDR1 is MNHEY, CDR2 SVGAGI. V was shortened by 2 bases and J by 1 base, with 8 bases between the two germline ends. This CDR3 is built from 14 residues. CDR3 nucleotides: TGTGCCAGCAGTTACCCAGGCAAGAACACTGAAGCTTTCTTT. Its protein is CASSYPGKNTEAFF.

The rearrangement links TRBV5-4 to TRBJ2-3, with D possibly matching TRBD1 (5 bases). CDR1 and CDR2 (germline): SGHNT, YYREEE (reference sequence). Between the trimmed V and J ends, which lost 6 bases and 0 bases, there was a span of 14 bases. The CDR3 runs 15 residues. Here the CDR3 reads CASNRRGSSTDTQYF. CDR3 bases: TGTGCCAGCAACAGAAGGGGTTCTAGCACAGATACGCAGTATTTT. The complete variable domain, with remaining parts taken from reference TRBV5-4 and TRBJ2-3, reads ETGVTQSPTHLIKTRGQQVTLRCSSQSGHNTVSWYQQALGQGPQFIFQYYREEENGRGNFPPRFSGLQFPNYSSELNVNALELDDSALYLCASNRRGSSTDTQYFGPGTRLTVL.